This T cell receptor beta chain derives from a study of OX40 agonist ivuxolimab in advanced cancers. Study context: Dose-escalation cases comprised hepatocellular carcinoma, melanoma, renal cell or head and neck cancer. Study conclusions and caveats: Relative to CD4+, CD8+ T cells held more expanded clones on average. Clonal expansion in partial responders at 0.1-3.0 mg/kg ranked among the lowest.

The protocol was immunoSEQ multiplex PCR, while the TCRdb copy is restricted to in-frame clones and leaves out a portion. Of more than 60,000 clones in the sample, over 75% were seen once. Comments on this clone: Its specificity is not known.

Samples were taken at baseline and on day 1 of cycles 4 and 7. The TCR originated in an adult with an advanced solid tumor such as melanoma, head and neck, liver or kidney cancer. The source material was CD4+ or CD8+ T cells sorted from blood, sampled in a trial of the OX40 agonist ivuxolimab.

The CDR3 here is CASSEGGAGTDTQYF. The CDR3 nucleotides read TGTGCCAGCAGTGAGGGTGGGGCAGGCACAGATACGCAGTATTTT. The chain carries TRBV6-1 and TRBJ2-3, with a weak D call TRBD1 (5 bases). This CDR3 comprises 15 residues. Looked up from germline, CDR1 is MNHNS and CDR2 is SASEGT. Trimming left V 3 bases short and J 1 base short, with 11 bases between.